This T cell receptor (beta chain) emerged from a study of T cells after yellow fever vaccination. The sample holds many counts of this clonotype. Its matching antigen is unknown. General observations from the study: Clonotypes found in both CD4 and CD8 compartments made up a small share. Booster sampling recovered most clones from primary vaccination (96% CD4, roughly 86% CD8). The secondary response showed a weaker magnitude and a faster peak, day 5 versus 15. Abundant clonotypes from the bulk population could have been carried over as contaminants into FACS-sorted repertoires.

TCRdb reprocessed the 5' RACE reads with MiXCR, giving one entry per CDR3 protein. The sample has about 63,000 distinct CDR3 sequences; 7.4% are singletons. The sample here was CD8+ T cells sorted from PBMCs, taken 15 days after the yellow fever booster vaccination. The clonotype comes from a man aged 25 to 40 who received the YFV17D yellow fever vaccine.

For the CDR3, the DNA is TGCGCCAGCAGCGAGGAGATAGCGGGAGCTTTCCTCGTGTACTTC. Translated, it gives CASSEEIAGAFLVYF. This rearrangement joins TRBV5-1 to TRBJ2-7; 9 bases map to TRBD2. The CDR3 consists of 15 residues. The J segment lost 12 bases and the V segment lost 4 bases, leaving 17 bases of the junction unmatched. Germline loops: CDR1 SGHRS, CDR2 YFSETQ.